The TCR beta chain described here comes from a study of blood T cell repertoires in COVID-19. The CDR3 totals 15 residues. V was clipped by 1 base and J by 0 bases, with 7 bases between them. Germline V gene data show CDR1 as LGHDT and CDR2 as YNNKEL (reference sequence). Method: immunoSEQ multiplex PCR; TCRdb's copy keeps in-frame clones and lacks some. The sample includes 70,000 to 90,000 clones, around 80% of them seen just once. This TCR was recovered from a man in his 70s with acute or convalescent COVID-19. The J gene is TRBJ2-1, the V gene TRBV3-1 (or the pseudogene TRBV3-2), with a weak D call TRBD2 (5 bases). Sample: peripheral blood. CDR3 sequence: CASSQAGSSYNEQFF. The CDR3 DNA is TGTGCCAGCAGCCAAGCTGGGAGCTCCTACAATGAGCAGTTCTTC.